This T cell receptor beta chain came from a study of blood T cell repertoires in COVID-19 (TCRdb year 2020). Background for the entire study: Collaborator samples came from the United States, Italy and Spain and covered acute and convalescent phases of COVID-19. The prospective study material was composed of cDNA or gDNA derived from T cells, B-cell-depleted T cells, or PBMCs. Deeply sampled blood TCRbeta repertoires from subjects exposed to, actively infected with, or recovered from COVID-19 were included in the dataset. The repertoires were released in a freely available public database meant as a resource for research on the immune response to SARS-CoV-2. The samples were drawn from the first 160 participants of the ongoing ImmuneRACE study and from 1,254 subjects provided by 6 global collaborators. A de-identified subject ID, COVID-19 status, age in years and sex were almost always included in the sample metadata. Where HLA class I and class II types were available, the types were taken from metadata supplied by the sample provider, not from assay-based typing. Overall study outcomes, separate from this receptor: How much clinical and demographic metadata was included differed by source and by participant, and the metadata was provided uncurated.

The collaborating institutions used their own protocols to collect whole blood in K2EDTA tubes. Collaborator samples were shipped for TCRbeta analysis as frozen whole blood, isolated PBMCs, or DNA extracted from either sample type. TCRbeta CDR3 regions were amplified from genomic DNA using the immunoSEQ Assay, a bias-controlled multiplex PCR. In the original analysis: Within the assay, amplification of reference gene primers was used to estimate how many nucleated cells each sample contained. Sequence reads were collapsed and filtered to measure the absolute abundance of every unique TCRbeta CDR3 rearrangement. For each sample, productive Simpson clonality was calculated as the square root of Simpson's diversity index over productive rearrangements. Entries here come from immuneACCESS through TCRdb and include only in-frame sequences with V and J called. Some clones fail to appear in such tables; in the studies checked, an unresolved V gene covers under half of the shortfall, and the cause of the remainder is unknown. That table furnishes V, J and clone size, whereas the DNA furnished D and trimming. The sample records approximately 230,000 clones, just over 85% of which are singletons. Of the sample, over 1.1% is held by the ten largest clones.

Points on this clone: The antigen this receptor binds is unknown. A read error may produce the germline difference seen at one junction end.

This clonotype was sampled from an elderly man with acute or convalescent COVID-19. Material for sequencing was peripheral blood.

The sequenced DNA: TGTGCCAGCGGCTTATCCCAAAACACTGAAGCTTTCTTT. Its translation is CASGLSQNTEAFF. The chain uses TRBV7-3 and TRBJ1-1, with no reliable assignment of the D segment. Based on the germline V gene, the CDR1 and CDR2 sequences are SGHTA and FQGTGA. Inclusive of the bounding cysteine and phenylalanine, the CDR3 is 13 residues long. Kept here is only the CDR3 DNA, which spans 39 bases and is read in frame from base 1.